Included here is one T cell receptor beta chain sequence, with context. Its binding antigen is unknown. One base away there is no much larger clone; base qualities are not given. TCRbeta CDR3 regions were amplified from genomic DNA using the immunoSEQ Assay, a bias-controlled multiplex PCR. Regarding the original processing steps: The number of nucleated cells in each sample was estimated from the amplification of reference gene primers within the assay. To quantify the absolute abundance of each unique TCRbeta CDR3 rearrangement, sequence reads were collapsed and filtered. Productive Simpson clonality was computed per sample as the square root of Simpson's diversity index over productive rearrangements. TCRdb took this table from immuneACCESS and kept in-frame rearrangements with V and J called. Such tables lack part of the clones; where checked against another copy, unresolved V genes explain under half of the gap, and the rest is unexplained. V and J calls plus clone size are reproduced from that table; the DNA served to infer D and trimming. The table for this sample lists 95,000 to 150,000 clones; roughly 86% of them were counted only once. The top ten clones comprise roughly 5.4% of the sample.

The collaborating institutions used their own protocols to collect whole blood in K2EDTA tubes. Collaborator samples were shipped for TCRbeta analysis as frozen whole blood, isolated PBMCs, or DNA extracted from either sample type. The data are from a study of blood T cell repertoires in COVID-19 (dated by TCRdb to the early 2020s). For the wider study: Collaborator samples came from the United States, Italy and Spain and covered acute and convalescent phases of COVID-19. HLA class I and class II types, where available, came from metadata supplied by the sample provider rather than from assay-based typing. Subjects who had been exposed to COVID-19, were actively infected with it, or had recovered from it provided the deeply sampled blood TCRbeta repertoires that made up the dataset. The prospective study material was composed of cDNA or gDNA derived from T cells, B-cell-depleted T cells, or PBMCs. A de-identified subject ID, COVID-19 status, age in years and sex were almost always included in the sample metadata. The repertoires were released in a freely available public database meant as a resource for research on the immune response to SARS-CoV-2. The samples were drawn from two sources: the first 160 participants of the ongoing ImmuneRACE study, and 950 to 1,500 subjects contributed by 6 global collaborators. Results the study describes overall, beyond this receptor: The amount of clinical and demographic metadata varied by source and participant and was provided uncurated.

The CDR3, cysteine through phenylalanine, is 12 amino acids long. The retained sequence is limited to the CDR3, 36 bases, with the frame set at the first base. The junction shows trimming of 5 bases on V and 5 bases on J, plus 9 bases between the germline ends. The germline V gene (reference sequence) specifies SEHNR as CDR1 and FQNEAQ as CDR2. This chain joins TRBV7-9 to TRBJ1-1; the D gene cannot be named for sure. The sample taken for sequencing was peripheral blood. The sequence came from a human donor in a cohort sampled during active COVID-19. The DNA reads TGTGCCAGCAGCCCACAAAGTACTGAAGCTTTCTTT. This translates into CASSPQSTEAFF.